This T cell receptor (beta chain) was profiled in a study of long-term antiretroviral therapy in people with HIV. Survey-level immunoSEQ v3.0 assays were run. TCRdb keeps only in-frame clones here, not all; method: immunoSEQ multiplex PCR. The sample lists approximately 36,000 clones, around 79% occurring once. Germline-derived CDR1 and CDR2 are SNHLY and FYNNEI. Trimming removed 7 bases from V and 4 bases from J, with 7 bases in between. CDR3 length: 11 amino acids. The rearrangement joins TRBV2 to TRBJ1-2; no firm D call. The sequence was collected from a man aged 18 to 30 with HIV. The material sequenced was unsorted PBMCs, taken 0.6 years after starting antiretroviral therapy. The CDR3 DNA sequence: TGTGCCAGCAAATGGGGCTATGGCTACACCTTC. Residues: CASKWGYGYTF.